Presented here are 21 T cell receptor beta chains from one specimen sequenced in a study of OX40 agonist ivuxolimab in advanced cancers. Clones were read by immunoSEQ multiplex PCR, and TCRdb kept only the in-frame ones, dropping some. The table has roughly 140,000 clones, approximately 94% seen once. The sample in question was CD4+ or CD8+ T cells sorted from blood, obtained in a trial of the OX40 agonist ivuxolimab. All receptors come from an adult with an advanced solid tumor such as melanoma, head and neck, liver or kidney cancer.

CDR3 region: CASKREGPNTGELFF. CDR3 DNA: TGTGCCAGCAAGCGGGAGGGCCCGAACACCGGGGAGCTGTTTTTT. V and J are TRBV27 and TRBJ2-2; 10 bases fit TRBD2. The CDR3 has 15 amino acids. The V gene's germline CDR1 is MNHEY and CDR2 SMNVEV (reference sequence). The junction had 2 bases not matched to a gene; V was cut back by 7 bases and J by 0 bases.

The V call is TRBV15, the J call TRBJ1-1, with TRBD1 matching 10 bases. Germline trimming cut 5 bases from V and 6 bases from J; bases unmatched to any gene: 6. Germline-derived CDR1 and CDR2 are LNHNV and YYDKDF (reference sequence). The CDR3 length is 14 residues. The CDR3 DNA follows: TGTGCCACCAGCCAAGACAGGGGGCTGCCTGAAGCTTTCTTT. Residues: CATSQDRGLPEAFF.

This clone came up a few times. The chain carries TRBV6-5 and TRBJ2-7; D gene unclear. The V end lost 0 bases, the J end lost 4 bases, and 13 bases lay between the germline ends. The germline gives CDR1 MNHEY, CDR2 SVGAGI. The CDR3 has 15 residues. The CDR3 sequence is CASSYSMDGRYEQYF. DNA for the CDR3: TGTGCCAGCAGTTACTCGATGGATGGAAGATACGAGCAGTACTTC.

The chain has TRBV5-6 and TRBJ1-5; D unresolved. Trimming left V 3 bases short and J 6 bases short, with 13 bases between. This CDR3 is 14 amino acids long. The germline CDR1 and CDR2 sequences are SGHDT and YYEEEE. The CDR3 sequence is CASSSTRLAQPQHF. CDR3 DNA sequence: TGTGCCAGCAGCTCAACCCGCCTGGCTCAGCCCCAGCATTTT.

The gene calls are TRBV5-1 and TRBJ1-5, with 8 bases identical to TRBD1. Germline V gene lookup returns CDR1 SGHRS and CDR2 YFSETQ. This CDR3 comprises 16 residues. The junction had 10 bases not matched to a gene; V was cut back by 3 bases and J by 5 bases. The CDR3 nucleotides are TGCGCCAGCAGCTCCGAGGGGCCCAGGGGGCATCAGCCCCAGCATTTT. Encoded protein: CASSSEGPRGHQPQHF.

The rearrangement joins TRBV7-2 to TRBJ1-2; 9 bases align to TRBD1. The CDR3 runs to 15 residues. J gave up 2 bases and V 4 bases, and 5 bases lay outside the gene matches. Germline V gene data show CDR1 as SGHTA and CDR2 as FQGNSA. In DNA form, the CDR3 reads TGTGCCAGCAGCTCTCCCGGGACAGGGAACTATGGCTACACCTTC. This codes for CASSSPGTGNYGYTF. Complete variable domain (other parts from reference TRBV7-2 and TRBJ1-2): GAGVSQSPSNKVTEKGKDVELRCDPISGHTALYWYRQSLGQGLEFLIYFQGNSAPDKSGLPSDRFSAERTGGSVSTLTIQRTQQEDSAVYLCASSSPGTGNYGYTFGSGTRLTVV.

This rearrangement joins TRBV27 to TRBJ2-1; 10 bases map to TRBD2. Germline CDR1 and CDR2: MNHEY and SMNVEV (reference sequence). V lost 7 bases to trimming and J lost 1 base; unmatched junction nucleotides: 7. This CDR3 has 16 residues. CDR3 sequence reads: CASTWGTSVSYNEQFF. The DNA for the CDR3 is TGTGCCAGCACCTGGGGGACTAGCGTATCCTACAATGAGCAGTTCTTC.

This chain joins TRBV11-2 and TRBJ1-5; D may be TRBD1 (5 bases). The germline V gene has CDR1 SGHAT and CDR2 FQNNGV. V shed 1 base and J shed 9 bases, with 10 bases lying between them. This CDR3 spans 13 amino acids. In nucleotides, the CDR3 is TGTGCCAGCAGCTTAGGGGGGACGGGGCCCCAGCATTTT. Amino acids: CASSLGGTGPQHF.

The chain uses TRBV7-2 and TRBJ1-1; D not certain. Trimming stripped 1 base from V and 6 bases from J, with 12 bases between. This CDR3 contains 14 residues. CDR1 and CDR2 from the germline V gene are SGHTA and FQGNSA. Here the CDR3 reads CASSLESWQPEAFF. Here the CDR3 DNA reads TGTGCCAGCAGCTTAGAAAGTTGGCAACCTGAAGCTTTCTTT.

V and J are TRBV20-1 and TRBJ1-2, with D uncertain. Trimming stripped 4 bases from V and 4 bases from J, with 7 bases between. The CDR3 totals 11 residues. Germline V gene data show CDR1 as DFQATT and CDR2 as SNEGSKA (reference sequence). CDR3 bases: TGCAGTGCTACAAGTAGCTATGGCTACACCTTC. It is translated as CSATSSYGYTF.

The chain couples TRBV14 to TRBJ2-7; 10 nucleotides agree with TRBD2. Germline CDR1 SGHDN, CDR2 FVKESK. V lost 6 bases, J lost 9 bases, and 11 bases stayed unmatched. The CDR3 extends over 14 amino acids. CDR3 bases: TGTGCCAGCAGTTTAGCGGGAGGCGGTGGAGGGCAGTACTTC. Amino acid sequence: CASSLAGGGGGQYF.

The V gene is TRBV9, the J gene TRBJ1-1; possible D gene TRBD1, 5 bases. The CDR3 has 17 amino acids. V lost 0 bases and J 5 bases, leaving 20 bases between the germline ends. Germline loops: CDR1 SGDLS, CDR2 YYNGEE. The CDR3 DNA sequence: TGTGCCAGCAGCGTAGCTACGGGGGGAAGAGGGAGGACTGAAGCTTTCTTT. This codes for CASSVATGGRGRTEAFF.

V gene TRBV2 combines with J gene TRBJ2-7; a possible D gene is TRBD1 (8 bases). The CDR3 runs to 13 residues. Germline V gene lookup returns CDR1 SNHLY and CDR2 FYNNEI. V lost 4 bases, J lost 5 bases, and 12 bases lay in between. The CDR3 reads CASSAQGGNEQYF. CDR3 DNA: TGTGCCAGCAGTGCACAGGGGGGGAACGAGCAGTACTTC.

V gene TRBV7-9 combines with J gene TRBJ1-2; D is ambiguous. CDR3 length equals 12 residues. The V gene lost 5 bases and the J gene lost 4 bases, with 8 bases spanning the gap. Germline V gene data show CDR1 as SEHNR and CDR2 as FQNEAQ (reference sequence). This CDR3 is CASSLELYGYTF. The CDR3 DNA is TGTGCCAGCAGCCTAGAGCTCTATGGCTACACCTTC. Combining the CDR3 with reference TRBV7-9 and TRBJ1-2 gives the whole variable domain DTGVSQNPRHKITKRGQNVTFRCDPISEHNRLYWYRQTLGQGPEFLTYFQNEAQLEKSRLLSDRFSAERPKGSFSTLEIQRTEQGDSAMYLCASSLELYGYTFGSGTRLTVV.

The CDR3 is CASSLGGFERADTQYF. In DNA form, the CDR3 reads TGTGCCAGCAGCTTAGGAGGCTTCGAGAGGGCAGATACGCAGTATTTT. The V gene is TRBV7-8, the J gene TRBJ2-3, with D maybe TRBD2 (5 bases). The CDR3 totals 16 residues. Germline V gene sequence: CDR1 SGHVS, CDR2 FQNEAQ. V lost 1 base to trimming and J lost 4 bases, with 15 bases between them.

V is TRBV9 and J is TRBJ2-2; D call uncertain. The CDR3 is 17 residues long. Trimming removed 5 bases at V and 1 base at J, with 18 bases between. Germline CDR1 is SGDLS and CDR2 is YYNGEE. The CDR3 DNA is TGTGCCAGCAGTGGCCCCGGCCGGCCACTGAACACCGGGGAGCTGTTTTTT. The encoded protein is CASSGPGRPLNTGELFF.

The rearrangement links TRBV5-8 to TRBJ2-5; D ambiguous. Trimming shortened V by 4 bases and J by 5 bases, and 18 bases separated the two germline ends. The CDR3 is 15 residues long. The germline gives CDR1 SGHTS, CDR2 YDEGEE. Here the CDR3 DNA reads TGTGCCAGCAGCCTCCGCGCAACCTTCGGGGAGACCCAGTACTTC. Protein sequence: CASSLRATFGETQYF.

CDR3 DNA: TGTGCCAGCAGTTACGGACAGTATGAAAAACTGTTTTTT. Its translation: CASSYGQYEKLFF. This chain joins TRBV6-5 and TRBJ1-4; a weak D match, TRBD1 (6 bases). Trimming took 2 bases from V and 6 from J, leaving 7 bases between them. In germline, CDR1 is MNHEY, CDR2 SVGAGI. The CDR3 extends over 13 amino acids.

CDR3 sequence: CASRPAFGTGMQYF. CDR3 sequence (DNA): TGTGCCAGCAGGCCCGCTTTTGGGACCGGAATGCAGTATTTT. The chain joins TRBV28 to TRBJ2-3; the D call may be TRBD1 or TRBD2 (5 bases each). With 6 bases removed from V and 11 bases from J, the gap between germline ends came to 21 bases. The CDR3 is 14 residues long. Germline-derived CDR1 and CDR2 are MDHEN and SYDVKM.

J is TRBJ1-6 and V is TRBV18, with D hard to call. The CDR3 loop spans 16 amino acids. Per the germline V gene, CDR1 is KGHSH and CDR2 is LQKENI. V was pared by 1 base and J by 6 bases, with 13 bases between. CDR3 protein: CASSPLVSGVNSPLHF. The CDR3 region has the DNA TGTGCCAGCTCACCACTCGTTTCCGGGGTTAATTCACCCCTCCACTTT.

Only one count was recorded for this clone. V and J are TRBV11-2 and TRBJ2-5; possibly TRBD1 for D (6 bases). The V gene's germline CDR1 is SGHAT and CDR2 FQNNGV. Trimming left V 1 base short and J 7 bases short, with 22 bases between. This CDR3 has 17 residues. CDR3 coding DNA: TGTGCCAGCAGCTTAGCGTCTAACAGGGAACGGGAATGGACCCAGTACTTC. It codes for CASSLASNREREWTQYF.